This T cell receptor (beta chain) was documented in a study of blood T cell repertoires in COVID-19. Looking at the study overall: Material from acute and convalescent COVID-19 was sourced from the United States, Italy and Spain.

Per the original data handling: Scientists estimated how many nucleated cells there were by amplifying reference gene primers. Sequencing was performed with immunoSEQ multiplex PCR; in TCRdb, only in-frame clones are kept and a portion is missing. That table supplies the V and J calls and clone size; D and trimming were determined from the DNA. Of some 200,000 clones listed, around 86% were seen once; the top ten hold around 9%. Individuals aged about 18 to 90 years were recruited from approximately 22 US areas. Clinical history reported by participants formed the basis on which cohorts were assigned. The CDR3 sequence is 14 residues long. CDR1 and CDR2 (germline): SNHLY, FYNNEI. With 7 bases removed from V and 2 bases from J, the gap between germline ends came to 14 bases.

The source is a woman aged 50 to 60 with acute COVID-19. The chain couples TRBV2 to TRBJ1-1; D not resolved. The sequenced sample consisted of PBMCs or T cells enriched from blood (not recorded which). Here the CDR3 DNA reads TGTGCCAGCACCGAGAGGCGGGTAAACACTGAAGCTTTCTTT. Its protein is CASTERRVNTEAFF.